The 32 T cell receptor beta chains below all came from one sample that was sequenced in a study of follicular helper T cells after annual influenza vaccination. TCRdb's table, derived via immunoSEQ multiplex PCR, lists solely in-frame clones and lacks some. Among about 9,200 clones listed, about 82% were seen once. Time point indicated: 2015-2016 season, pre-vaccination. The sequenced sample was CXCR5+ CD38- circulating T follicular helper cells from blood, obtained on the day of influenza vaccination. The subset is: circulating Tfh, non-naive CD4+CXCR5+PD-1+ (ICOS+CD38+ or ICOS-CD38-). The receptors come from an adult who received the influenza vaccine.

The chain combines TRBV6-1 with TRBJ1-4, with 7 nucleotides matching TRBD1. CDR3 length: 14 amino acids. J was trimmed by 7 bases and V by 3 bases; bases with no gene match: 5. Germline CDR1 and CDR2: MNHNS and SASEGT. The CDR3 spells CASSDLGGGEKLFF. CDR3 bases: TGTGCCAGCAGTGATTTAGGGGGCGGTGAAAAACTGTTTTTT.

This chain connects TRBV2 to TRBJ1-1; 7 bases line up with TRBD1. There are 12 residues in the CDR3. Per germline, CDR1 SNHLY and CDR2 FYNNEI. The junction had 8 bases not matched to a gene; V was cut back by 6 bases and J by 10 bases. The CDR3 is CASSRDSPRAFF. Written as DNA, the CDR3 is TGTGCCAGCAGCCGGGACAGCCCTCGAGCTTTCTTT.

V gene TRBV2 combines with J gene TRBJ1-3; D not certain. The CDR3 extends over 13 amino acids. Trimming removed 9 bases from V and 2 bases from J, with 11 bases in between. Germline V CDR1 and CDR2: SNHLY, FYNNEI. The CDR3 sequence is CASNRETGNTIYF. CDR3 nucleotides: TGTGCCAGTAACCGGGAGACTGGAAACACCATATATTTT.

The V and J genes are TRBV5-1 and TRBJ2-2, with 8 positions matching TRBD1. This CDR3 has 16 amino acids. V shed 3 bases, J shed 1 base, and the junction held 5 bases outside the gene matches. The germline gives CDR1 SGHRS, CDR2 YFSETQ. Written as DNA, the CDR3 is TGCGCCAGCAGCTCGAATACAGGGGGGAACACCGGGGAGCTGTTTTTT. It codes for CASSSNTGGNTGELFF.

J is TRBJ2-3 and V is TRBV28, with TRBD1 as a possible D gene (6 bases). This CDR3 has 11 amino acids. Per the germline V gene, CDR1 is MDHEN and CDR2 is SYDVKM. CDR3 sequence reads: CASQGIDTQYF. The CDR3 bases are TGTGCTAGTCAGGGGATTGATACGCAGTATTTT.

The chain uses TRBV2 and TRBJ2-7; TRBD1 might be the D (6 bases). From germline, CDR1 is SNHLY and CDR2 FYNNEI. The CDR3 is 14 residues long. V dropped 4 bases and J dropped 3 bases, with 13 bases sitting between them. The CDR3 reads CASSATGMGYEQYF. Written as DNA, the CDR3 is TGTGCCAGCAGTGCCACAGGGATGGGCTACGAGCAGTACTTC.

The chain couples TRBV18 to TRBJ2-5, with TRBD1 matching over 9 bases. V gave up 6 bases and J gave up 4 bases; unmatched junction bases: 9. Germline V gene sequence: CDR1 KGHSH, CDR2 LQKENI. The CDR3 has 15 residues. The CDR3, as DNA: TGTGCCAGCTCCCCTCCTGAGACAGGGGGAGAGACCCAGTACTTC. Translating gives CASSPPETGGETQYF.

As DNA, the CDR3 is TGTGCCAGCAGTCGGGAGGGCCGTTCCGGGGAGCTGTTTTTT. Protein product: CASSREGRSGELFF. The chain couples TRBV6-5 to TRBJ2-2; 8 nucleotides match TRBD2. The CDR3 contains 14 residues. Germline-derived CDR1 and CDR2 are MNHEY and SVGAGI. V gave up 5 bases and J gave up 6 bases; unmatched junction bases: 5.

The CDR3 loop is CASSVRLGNEQFF. DNA of the CDR3: TGTGCCAGCAGTGTTCGTTTAGGCAATGAGCAGTTCTTC. V and J are TRBV2 and TRBJ2-1; D remains ambiguous. V lost 4 bases, J lost 6 bases, and 10 bases lay in between. The CDR3 spans 13 residues. Germline lookup yields CDR1 SNHLY and CDR2 FYNNEI.

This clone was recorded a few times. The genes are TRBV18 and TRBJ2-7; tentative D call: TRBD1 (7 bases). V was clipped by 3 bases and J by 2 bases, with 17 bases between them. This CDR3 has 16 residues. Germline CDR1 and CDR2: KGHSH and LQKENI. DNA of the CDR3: TGTGCCAGCTCACCCGGAGGCAGGGGGGCGGCCTACGAGCAGTACTTC. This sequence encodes CASSPGGRGAAYEQYF. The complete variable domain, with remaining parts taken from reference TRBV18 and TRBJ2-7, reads NAGVMQNPRHLVRRRGQEARLRCSPMKGHSHVYWYRQLPEEGLKFMVYLQKENIIDESGMPKERFSAEFPKEGPSILRIQQVVRGDSAAYFCASSPGGRGAAYEQYFGPGTRLTVT.

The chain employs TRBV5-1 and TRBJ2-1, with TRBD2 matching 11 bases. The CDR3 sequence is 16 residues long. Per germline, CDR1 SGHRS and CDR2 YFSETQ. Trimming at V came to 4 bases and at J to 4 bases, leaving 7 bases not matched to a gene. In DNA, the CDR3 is TGCGCCAGCAGCACTACCCTAGCGGGAGGATACAATGAGCAGTTCTTC. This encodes CASSTTLAGGYNEQFF. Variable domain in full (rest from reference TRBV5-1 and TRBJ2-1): KAGVTQTPRYLIKTRGQQVTLSCSPISGHRSVSWYQQTPGQGLQFLFEYFSETQRNKGNFPGRFSGRQFSNSRSEMNVSTLELGDSALYLCASSTTLAGGYNEQFFGPGTRLTVL.

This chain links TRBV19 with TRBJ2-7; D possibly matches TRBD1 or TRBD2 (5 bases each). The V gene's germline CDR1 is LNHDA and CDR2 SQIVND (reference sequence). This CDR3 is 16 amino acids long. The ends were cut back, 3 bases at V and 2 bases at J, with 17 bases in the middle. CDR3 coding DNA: TGTGCCAGTAGTATCGGTGGGGGTTTCGTCACCTACGAGCAGTACTTC. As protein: CASSIGGGFVTYEQYF.

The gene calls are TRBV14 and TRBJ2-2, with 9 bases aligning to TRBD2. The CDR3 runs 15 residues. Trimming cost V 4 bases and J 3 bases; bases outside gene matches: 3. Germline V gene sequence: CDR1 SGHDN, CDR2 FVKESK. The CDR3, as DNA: TGTGCCAGCAGCCGACTAGCGGTATACACCGGGGAGCTGTTTTTT. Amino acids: CASSRLAVYTGELFF.

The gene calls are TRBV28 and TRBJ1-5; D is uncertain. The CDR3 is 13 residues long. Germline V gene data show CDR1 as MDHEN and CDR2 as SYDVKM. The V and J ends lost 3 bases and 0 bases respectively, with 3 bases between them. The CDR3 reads CASSFTSNQPQHF. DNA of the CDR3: TGTGCCAGCAGTTTCACTAGCAATCAGCCCCAGCATTTT.

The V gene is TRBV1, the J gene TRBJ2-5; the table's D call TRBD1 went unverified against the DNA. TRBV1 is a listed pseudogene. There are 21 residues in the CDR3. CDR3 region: CTSSQVVGVEPREYRQETQYF. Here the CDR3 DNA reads TGCACCAGCAGCCAAGTAGTAGGGGTCGAGCCTCGAGAATACCGACAAGAGACCCAGTACTTC.

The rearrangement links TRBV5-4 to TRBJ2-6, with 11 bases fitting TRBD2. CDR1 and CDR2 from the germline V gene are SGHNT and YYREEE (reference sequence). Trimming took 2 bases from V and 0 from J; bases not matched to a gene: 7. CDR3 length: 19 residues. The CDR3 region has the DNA TGTGCCAGCAGCTTCACTCCCGGGACTAGCGGCTCTGGGGCCAACGTCCTGACTTTC. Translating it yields CASSFTPGTSGSGANVLTF.

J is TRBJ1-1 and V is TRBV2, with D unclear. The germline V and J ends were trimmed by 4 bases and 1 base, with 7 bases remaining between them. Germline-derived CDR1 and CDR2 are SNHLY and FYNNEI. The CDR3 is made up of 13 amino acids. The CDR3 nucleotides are TGTGCCAGCAGTGGACGGCCGAACACTGAAGCTTTCTTT. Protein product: CASSGRPNTEAFF.

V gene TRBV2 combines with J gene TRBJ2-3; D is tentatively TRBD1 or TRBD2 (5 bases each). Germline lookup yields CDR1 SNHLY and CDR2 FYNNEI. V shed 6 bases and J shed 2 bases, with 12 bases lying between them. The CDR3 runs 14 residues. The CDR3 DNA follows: TGTGCCAGCAGCCGGGACCGTTCCACAGATACGCAGTATTTT. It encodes CASSRDRSTDTQYF. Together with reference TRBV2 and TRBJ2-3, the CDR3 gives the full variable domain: EPEVTQTPSHQVTQMGQEVILRCVPISNHLYFYWYRQILGQKVEFLVSFYNNEISEKSEIFDDQFSVERPDGSNFTLKIRSTKLEDSAMYFCASSRDRSTDTQYFGPGTRLTVL.

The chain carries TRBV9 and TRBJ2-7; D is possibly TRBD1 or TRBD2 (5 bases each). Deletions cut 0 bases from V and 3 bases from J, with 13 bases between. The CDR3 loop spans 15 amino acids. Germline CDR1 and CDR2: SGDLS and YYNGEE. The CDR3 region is CASSVDARDGYEQYF. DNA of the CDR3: TGTGCCAGCAGCGTAGATGCCCGGGACGGCTACGAGCAGTACTTC.

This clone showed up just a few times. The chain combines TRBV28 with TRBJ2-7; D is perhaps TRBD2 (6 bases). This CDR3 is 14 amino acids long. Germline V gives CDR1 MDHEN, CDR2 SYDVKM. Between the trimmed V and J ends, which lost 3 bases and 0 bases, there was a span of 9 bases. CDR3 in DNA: TGTGCCAGCAGTTTCATGGGGGGCTCCTACGAGCAGTACTTC. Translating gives CASSFMGGSYEQYF.

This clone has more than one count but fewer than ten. The CDR3 DNA reads as TGTGCCATCAGTGAGTCGACAGTGAATCAGCCCCAGCATTTT. Encoded protein: CAISESTVNQPQHF. This rearrangement joins TRBV10-3 to TRBJ1-5; TRBD1 is a possible D gene (5 bases). Germline assignment: CDR1 ENHRY and CDR2 SYGVKD. V lost 0 bases and J lost 4, with 7 bases in between. The CDR3 is 14 amino acids.

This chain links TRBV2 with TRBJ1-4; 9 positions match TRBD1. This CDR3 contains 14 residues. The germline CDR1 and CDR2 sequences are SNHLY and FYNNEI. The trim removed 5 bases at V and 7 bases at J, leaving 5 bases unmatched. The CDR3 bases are TGTGCCAGCAGTTTGACAGGGGGGCGTGAAAAACTGTTTTTT. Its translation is CASSLTGGREKLFF. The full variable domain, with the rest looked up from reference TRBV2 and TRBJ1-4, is EPEVTQTPSHQVTQMGQEVILRCVPISNHLYFYWYRQILGQKVEFLVSFYNNEISEKSEIFDDQFSVERPDGSNFTLKIRSTKLEDSAMYFCASSLTGGREKLFFGSGTQLSVL.

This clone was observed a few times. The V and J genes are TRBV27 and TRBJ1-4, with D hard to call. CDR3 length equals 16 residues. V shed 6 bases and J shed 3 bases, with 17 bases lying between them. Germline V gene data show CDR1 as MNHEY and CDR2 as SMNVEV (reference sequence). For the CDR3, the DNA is TGTGCCAGCAGGATGAACCTCGGAGCTTCTAATGAAAAACTGTTTTTT. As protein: CASRMNLGASNEKLFF.

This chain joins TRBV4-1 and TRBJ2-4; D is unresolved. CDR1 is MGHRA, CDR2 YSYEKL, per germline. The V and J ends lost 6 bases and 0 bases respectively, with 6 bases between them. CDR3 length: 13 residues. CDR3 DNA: TGCGCCAGCAGTGAGGTAGCCAAAAACATTCAGTACTTC. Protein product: CASSEVAKNIQYF.

CDR3 residues: CASSPEGRGYTEAFF. In DNA form, the CDR3 reads TGCGCCAGCAGCCCGGAGGGCAGGGGGTACACTGAAGCTTTCTTT. V and J are TRBV5-1 and TRBJ1-1, with TRBD1 identical over 7 bases. This CDR3 contains 15 residues. CDR1 SGHRS and CDR2 YFSETQ come from the germline V gene. Trimming at V came to 4 bases and at J to 3 bases, leaving 9 bases not matched to a gene.

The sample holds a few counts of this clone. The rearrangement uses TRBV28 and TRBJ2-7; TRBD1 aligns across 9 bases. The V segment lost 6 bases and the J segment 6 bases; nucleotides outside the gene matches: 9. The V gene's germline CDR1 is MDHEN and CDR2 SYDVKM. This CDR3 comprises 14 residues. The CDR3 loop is CASRSGTGLFEQYF. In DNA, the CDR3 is TGTGCCAGCAGGTCCGGGACAGGGCTTTTCGAGCAGTACTTC. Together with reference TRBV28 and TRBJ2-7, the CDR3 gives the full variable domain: DVKVTQSSRYLVKRTGEKVFLECVQDMDHENMFWYRQDPGLGLRLIYFSYDVKMKEKGDIPEGYSVSREKKERFSLILESASTNQTSMYLCASRSGTGLFEQYFGPGTRLTVT.

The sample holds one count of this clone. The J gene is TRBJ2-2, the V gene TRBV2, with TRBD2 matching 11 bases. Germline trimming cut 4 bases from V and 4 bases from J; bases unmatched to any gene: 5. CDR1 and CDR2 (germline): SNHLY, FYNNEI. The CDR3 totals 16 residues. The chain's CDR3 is CASSVSGRAGTGELFF. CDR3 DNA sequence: TGTGCCAGCAGTGTTAGCGGGAGGGCGGGCACCGGGGAGCTGTTTTTT.

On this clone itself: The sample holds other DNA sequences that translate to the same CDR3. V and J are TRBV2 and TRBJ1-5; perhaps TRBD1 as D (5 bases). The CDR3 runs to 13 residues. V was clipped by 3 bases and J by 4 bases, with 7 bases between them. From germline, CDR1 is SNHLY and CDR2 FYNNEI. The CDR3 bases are TGTGCCAGCAGTGAGGGACGGAATCAGCCCCAGCATTTT. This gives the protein CASSEGRNQPQHF.

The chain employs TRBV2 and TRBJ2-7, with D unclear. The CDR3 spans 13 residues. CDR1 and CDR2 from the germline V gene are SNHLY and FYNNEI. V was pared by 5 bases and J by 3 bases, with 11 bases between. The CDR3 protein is CASSLDEFYEQYF. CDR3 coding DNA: TGTGCCAGCAGTTTAGATGAATTCTACGAGCAGTACTTC.

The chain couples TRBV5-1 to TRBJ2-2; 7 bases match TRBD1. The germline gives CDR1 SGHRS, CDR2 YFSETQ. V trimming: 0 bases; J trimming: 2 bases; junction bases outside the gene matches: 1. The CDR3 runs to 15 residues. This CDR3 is CASSLDRGNTGELFF. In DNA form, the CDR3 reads TGCGCCAGCAGCTTGGACAGGGGTAACACCGGGGAGCTGTTTTTT.

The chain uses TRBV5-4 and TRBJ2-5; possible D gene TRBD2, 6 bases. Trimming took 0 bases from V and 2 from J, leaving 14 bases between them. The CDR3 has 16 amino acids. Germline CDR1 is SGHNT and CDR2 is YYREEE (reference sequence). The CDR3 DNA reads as TGTGCCAGCAGCTTGGCCGGAGGAGGGAGGCAAGAGACCCAGTACTTC. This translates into CASSLAGGGRQETQYF.

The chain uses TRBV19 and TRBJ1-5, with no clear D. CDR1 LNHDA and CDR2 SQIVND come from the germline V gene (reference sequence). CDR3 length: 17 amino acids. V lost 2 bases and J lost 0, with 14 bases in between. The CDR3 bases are TGTGCCAGTAGTATATTAGCCCCAAGTTATAGCAATCAGCCCCAGCATTTT. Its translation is CASSILAPSYSNQPQHF. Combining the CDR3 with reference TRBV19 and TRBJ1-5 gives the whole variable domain DGGITQSPKYLFRKEGQNVTLSCEQNLNHDAMYWYRQDPGQGLRLIYYSQIVNDFQKGDIAEGYSVSREKKESFPLTVTSAQKNPTAFYLCASSILAPSYSNQPQHFGDGTRLSIL.